The text below deals with one TCR beta chain. Antigen: not known. This specimen belongs to a study of T cell responses to AZD1222 COVID-19 vaccine. The overall study: Second-dose intervals near 4 or 12 weeks were combined.

The method was immunoSEQ multiplex PCR; TCRdb's version includes in-frame clones alone and lacks a portion of them. The data contain about 160,000 clones, around nine tenths of them seen just once; the ten biggest clones take up more than 5.5%. Findings and limits, study-wide: Breadth and depth of Spike-specific TCRs rose after two AZD1222 doses.

Germline loops: CDR1 SGHTA, CDR2 FQGNSA. The CDR3 length is 13 residues. V was trimmed by 0 bases and J by 8 bases, leaving 10 bases between them. V gene TRBV7-2 combines with J gene TRBJ1-2; D is unresolved. The material sequenced was peripheral blood, taken on day 0 of AZD1222 vaccination. The sequence came from an adult in good health. The CDR3 spells CASSLAYGNGYTF. CDR3 in DNA: TGTGCCAGCAGCTTAGCTTATGGGAACGGCTACACCTTC. The full variable domain, its missing parts supplied by reference TRBV7-2 and TRBJ1-2, is GAGVSQSPSNKVTEKGKDVELRCDPISGHTALYWYRQSLGQGLEFLIYFQGNSAPDKSGLPSDRFSAERTGGSVSTLTIQRTQQEDSAVYLCASSLAYGNGYTFGSGTRLTVV.